Shown below are 32 T cell receptor beta chains from a single sample sequenced in a study of T cell repertoires in cytomegalovirus infection. TCRdb passed the reads through MiXCR, listing each CDR3 protein once. There are under 200,000 distinct CDR3 sequences in the sample; approximately 9.7% occur only once, and about 4.6% lies in the top ten. Input material: PBMCs. These receptors were obtained from a human donor in good health (CMV status not recorded). Some clones in this sample may be carry-over from other donors' samples.

This clonotype occurred many times. The chain employs TRBV7-3 and TRBJ2-3; D is possibly TRBD1 or TRBD2 (6 bases each). The germline V gene encodes CDR1 SGHTA and CDR2 FQGTGA. Trimming left V 0 bases short and J 3 bases short, with 13 bases between. There are 16 residues in the CDR3. The CDR3 is CASSLTFWGATDTQYF. CDR3 sequence (DNA): TGTGCCAGCAGCTTAACGTTTTGGGGGGCGACAGATACGCAGTATTTT.

The J gene is TRBJ1-5, the V gene TRBV28; D unresolved. Trimming left V 5 bases short and J 5 bases short, with 13 bases between. CDR1 and CDR2 (germline): MDHEN, SYDVKM. The CDR3 totals 14 residues. The CDR3 region is CASSPLSEYQPQHF. In DNA, the CDR3 is TGTGCCAGCAGTCCGTTAAGCGAATATCAGCCCCAGCATTTT.

The chain combines TRBV29-1 with TRBJ2-2; maybe TRBD1 (5 bases). This CDR3 is built from 15 residues. CDR1 SQVTM and CDR2 ANQGSEA come from the germline V gene. Trimming stripped 5 bases from V and 0 bases from J, with 13 bases between. The CDR3 DNA sequence: TGCAGCGTTCGGACACAAACTACGAACACCGGGGAGCTGTTTTTT. Translation gives CSVRTQTTNTGELFF.

The chain has TRBV5-1 and TRBJ1-1; no clear D gene. The CDR3 spans 15 residues. CDR1 and CDR2 (germline): SGHRS, YFSETQ. Between the trimmed V and J ends, which lost 2 bases and 1 base, there was a span of 12 bases. CDR3 in amino acids: CASSLRGLGNTEAFF. CDR3 nucleotide sequence: TGCGCCAGCAGCTTACGGGGATTGGGGAACACTGAAGCTTTCTTT.

A few counts support this clonotype. The rearrangement joins TRBV10-3 to TRBJ1-6; no definite D call. V lost 5 bases to trimming and J lost 3 bases, with 14 bases between them. The CDR3 totals 16 residues. Germline V gene sequence: CDR1 ENHRY, CDR2 SYGVKD. Here the CDR3 reads CAISQVARDYNSPLHF. The CDR3 nucleotides read TGTGCCATCAGTCAGGTGGCGCGGGACTATAATTCACCCCTCCACTTT.

Notes on this clonotype: A much larger clone differs by one base, so this may be a read error. This likely comes from a read error, as the CDR3 has no conserved phenylalanine or tryptophan at its end. This sequence joins TRBV28 and TRBJ1-5; D not certain. Per germline, CDR1 MDHEN and CDR2 SYDVKM. There are 14 residues in the CDR3. Between the trimmed V and J ends, which lost 8 bases and 0 bases, there was a span of 11 bases. CDR3 in DNA: TGTGCCAGCCTCCGGAGACCTAGCAATCAGCCCCAGCATATT. Protein product: CASLRRPSNQPQHI.

The chain employs TRBV28 and TRBJ2-1; unclear D gene. The V gene's germline CDR1 is MDHEN and CDR2 SYDVKM. This CDR3 has 13 residues. V was clipped by 6 bases and J by 2 bases, with 8 bases between them. The CDR3 DNA reads as TGTGCCAGCAGGCCGCCTGCCTACAATGAGCAGTTCTTC. Amino acids: CASRPPAYNEQFF.

This clonotype was seen repeatedly, ten times or more. The rearrangement uses TRBV7-2 and TRBJ2-3; 9 bases map to TRBD2. Germline V gives CDR1 SGHTA, CDR2 FQGNSA. This CDR3 is built from 18 residues. Unmatched junction bases numbered 10, after V lost 3 bases and J lost 0 bases. CDR3 coding DNA: TGTGCCAGCAGCTTCCGGCTAGCGGGGACCGGTAGCACAGATACGCAGTATTTT. Amino acids: CASSFRLAGTGSTDTQYF.

This clonotype was seen a handful of times. The V gene is TRBV5-4, the J gene TRBJ1-1; tentative D call: TRBD1 (5 bases). V was shortened by 4 bases and J by 7 bases, with 14 bases between the two germline ends. In germline, CDR1 is SGHNT, CDR2 YYREEE (reference sequence). The CDR3 consists of 13 residues. CDR3 nucleotide sequence: TGTGCCAGCAGCCCAACCCAGGGACTTGAAGCTTTCTTT. It yields the protein CASSPTQGLEAFF.

This clonotype has ten or more counts. The chain links TRBV29-1 to TRBJ1-1; D might be TRBD1 (6 bases). V dropped 4 bases and J dropped 4 bases, with 19 bases sitting between them. The CDR3 sequence is 15 residues long. Germline V CDR1 and CDR2: SQVTM, ANQGSEA. CDR3 in DNA: TGCAGCGTTGCCAGTACGGGACACACTTTCACTGAAGCTTTCTTT. It yields the protein CSVASTGHTFTEAFF.

This clonotype occurred many times. This chain links TRBV7-8 with TRBJ1-5, with 9 nucleotides matching TRBD1. The CDR3 consists of 16 residues. The V gene's germline CDR1 is SGHVS and CDR2 FQNEAQ. J gave up 2 bases and V 5 bases, and 7 bases lay outside the gene matches. CDR3 loop: CASSARQGVGNQPQHF. The CDR3 DNA follows: TGTGCCAGCAGCGCCCGACAGGGGGTGGGCAATCAGCCCCAGCATTTT.

This clonotype turned up a few times. This chain uses TRBV2 with TRBJ2-7; 10 bases map to TRBD2. The CDR3 is 17 amino acids. Unmatched junction bases numbered 13, after V lost 8 bases and J lost 0 bases. Germline CDR1 is SNHLY and CDR2 is FYNNEI. CDR3: CASGALPGTSDSYEQYF. The DNA of the CDR3 is TGTGCCAGCGGAGCCCTTCCCGGGACTAGCGACTCCTACGAGCAGTACTTC. Looking up the rest from reference TRBV2 and TRBJ2-7 gives the full variable domain: EPEVTQTPSHQVTQMGQEVILRCVPISNHLYFYWYRQILGQKVEFLVSFYNNEISEKSEIFDDQFSVERPDGSNFTLKIRSTKLEDSAMYFCASGALPGTSDSYEQYFGPGTRLTVT.

The genes are TRBV4-3 and TRBJ2-7; D could derive from TRBD1 or TRBD2 (5 bases each). The V and J ends lost 0 bases and 0 bases respectively, with 12 bases between them. Germline CDR1 and CDR2: LGHNA and YSLEER. This CDR3 has 16 amino acids. CDR3 DNA: TGCGCCAGCAGCCAAGAGGGGACCGCCAGCTCCTACGAGCAGTACTTC. Translated: CASSQEGTASSYEQYF.

This clonotype was observed a handful of times. The chain employs TRBV20-1 and TRBJ2-1; a possible D gene is TRBD2 (5 bases). Trimming stripped 3 bases from V and 9 bases from J, with 21 bases between. Germline assignment: CDR1 DFQATT and CDR2 SNEGSKA (reference sequence). The CDR3 has 15 amino acids. The CDR3 reads CSARRVLAPASEQFF. The CDR3 DNA is TGCAGTGCTAGGAGGGTGCTAGCCCCAGCGAGTGAGCAGTTCTTC.

This clonotype was counted a few times. The chain couples TRBV2 to TRBJ2-4, with a possible D match to TRBD2 (6 bases). The V gene lost 5 bases and the J gene lost 0 bases, with 8 bases spanning the gap. Per the germline V gene, CDR1 is SNHLY and CDR2 is FYNNEI. The CDR3 is 14 residues long. The CDR3 coding sequence is TGTGCCAGCAGTCGGGGGATAGCCAAAAACATTCAGTACTTC. Amino acid sequence: CASSRGIAKNIQYF.

This clonotype appeared many times. The V call is TRBV11-2, the J call TRBJ2-7; D is unclear. CDR1 is SGHAT and CDR2 is FQNNGV in the germline V gene. The CDR3 runs 12 residues. Trimming shortened V by 4 bases and J by 0 bases, and 4 bases separated the two germline ends. The CDR3 DNA is TGTGCCAGCAGCTATAACTCCTACGAGCAGTACTTC. Its protein product is CASSYNSYEQYF.

This clonotype has a handful of counts. The chain uses TRBV30 and TRBJ1-3; D is perhaps TRBD1 (5 bases). The CDR3 has 14 residues. V dropped 8 bases and J dropped 2 bases, with 16 bases sitting between them. Per the germline V gene, CDR1 is GTSNPN and CDR2 is SVGIG (reference sequence). The CDR3 DNA sequence: TGTGCCCAAGATTGGGGGTCTGCTGGAAACACCATATATTTT. Its translation is CAQDWGSAGNTIYF.

This clonotype was seen many times. The rearrangement joins TRBV29-1 to TRBJ2-5; TRBD2 agrees at 10 bases. The CDR3 has 14 amino acids. Germline V lookup: CDR1 SQVTM, CDR2 ANQGSEA. V was pared by 5 bases and J by 4 bases, with 7 bases of the junction left unmatched. The CDR3 spells CSVTAGGPGETQYF. CDR3 coding DNA: TGCAGCGTTACAGCGGGGGGGCCGGGAGAGACCCAGTACTTC. Full variable domain (outside the CDR3, taken from reference TRBV29-1 and TRBJ2-5): SAVISQKPSRDICQRGTSLTIQCQVDSQVTMMFWYRQQPGQSLTLIATANQGSEATYESGFVIDKFPISRPNLTFSTLTVSNMSPEDSSIYLCSVTAGGPGETQYFGPGTRLLVL.

This clonotype was recorded many times. The gene calls are TRBV7-2 and TRBJ1-4; maybe TRBD1 (5 bases). V was shortened by 5 bases and J by 4 bases, with 11 bases between the two germline ends. Germline loops: CDR1 SGHTA, CDR2 FQGNSA. The CDR3 runs 14 residues. The DNA of the CDR3 is TGTGCCAGCAGCATTGGGGGACTTAATGAAAAACTGTTTTTT. Protein: CASSIGGLNEKLFF.

This clonotype was seen only a few times. This chain joins TRBV18 and TRBJ2-1; the D is unclear. Germline V gene data show CDR1 as KGHSH and CDR2 as LQKENI. The CDR3 spans 14 residues. V was cut by 1 base and J by 9 bases, with 13 bases left in between. The CDR3 region is CASSPHPDIAEQFF. The DNA of the CDR3 is TGTGCCAGCTCACCACATCCCGATATTGCTGAGCAGTTCTTC.

The V and J genes are TRBV2 and TRBJ1-1; maybe TRBD1 (5 bases). Trimming cost V 4 bases and J 1 base, with 10 bases left between them. Germline V gene lookup returns CDR1 SNHLY and CDR2 FYNNEI. This CDR3 is built from 14 residues. The CDR3 DNA reads TGTGCCAGCAGTGGGGGACTTTCGAACACTGAAGCTTTCTTT. Protein product: CASSGGLSNTEAFF. Full variable domain (remainder filled in from reference TRBV2 and TRBJ1-1): EPEVTQTPSHQVTQMGQEVILRCVPISNHLYFYWYRQILGQKVEFLVSFYNNEISEKSEIFDDQFSVERPDGSNFTLKIRSTKLEDSAMYFCASSGGLSNTEAFFGQGTRLTVV.

This clonotype was seen a few times. The rearrangement joins TRBV28 to TRBJ2-2, with D possibly called TRBD1 or TRBD2 (5 bases each). V was cut by 2 bases and J by 0 bases, with 7 bases left in between. CDR1 is MDHEN, CDR2 SYDVKM, per germline. This CDR3 is built from 15 residues. CDR3 protein: CASSLGGTNTGELFF. The DNA for the CDR3 is TGTGCCAGCAGTTTAGGGGGTACGAACACCGGGGAGCTGTTTTTT. The variable domain in full, completed from reference TRBV28 and TRBJ2-2, reads DVKVTQSSRYLVKRTGEKVFLECVQDMDHENMFWYRQDPGLGLRLIYFSYDVKMKEKGDIPEGYSVSREKKERFSLILESASTNQTSMYLCASSLGGTNTGELFFGEGSRLTVL.

This clonotype was detected ten times or more. This chain uses TRBV5-6 with TRBJ2-1, with TRBD2 identical over 9 bases. V was pared by 3 bases and J by 10 bases, with 20 bases of the junction left unmatched. The CDR3 runs to 18 residues. The V gene's germline CDR1 is SGHDT and CDR2 YYEEEE. CDR3 residues: CASSWRSGVAGVIREQFF. CDR3 DNA: TGTGCCAGCAGCTGGCGTTCCGGAGTAGCGGGAGTGATTAGGGAGCAGTTCTTC.

This rearrangement joins TRBV28 to TRBJ1-1, with 8 positions matching TRBD1. The germline V gene has CDR1 MDHEN and CDR2 SYDVKM. This CDR3 region has 15 residues. V was pared by 5 bases and J by 0 bases, with 5 bases of the junction left unmatched. CDR3 sequence reads: CASSATGGLNTEAFF. CDR3 DNA sequence: TGTGCCAGCAGTGCCACAGGGGGATTGAACACTGAAGCTTTCTTT.

The chain links TRBV14 to TRBJ2-5, with 12 bases identical to TRBD2. CDR3 length: 18 amino acids. V was clipped by 3 bases and J by 4 bases; unmatched bases: 12. Per germline, CDR1 SGHDN and CDR2 FVKESK. The CDR3 DNA is TGTGCCAGCAGCCAGGGGCTTACTAGCGGGAGGACTAGAGAGACCCAGTACTTC. Amino acids: CASSQGLTSGRTRETQYF.

As concerns this clonotype: A single base is all that separates this from a far larger clone, so a read error is likely. The CDR3 nucleotides are TGTGCCAGCAGCCCCGGGGGATCCTACGAGCAGCACTTC. The encoded protein is CASSPGGSYEQHF. This rearrangement joins TRBV11-2 to TRBJ2-7, with D perhaps matching TRBD2 (6 bases). The CDR3 consists of 13 residues. In germline, CDR1 is SGHAT, CDR2 FQNNGV.

This clonotype was picked up many times. The chain couples TRBV24-1 to TRBJ1-5, with no clear D. Deletions cut 3 bases from V and 2 bases from J, with 4 bases between. The CDR3 runs to 13 residues. Germline CDR1 and CDR2: KGHDR and SFDVKD. CDR3 sequence (DNA): TGTGCCACCAGTGATAGAGGCAATCAGCCCCAGCATTTT. As protein: CATSDRGNQPQHF.

Many counts were recorded for this clonotype. V usage is TRBV5-4 and J usage is TRBJ1-1; D is unresolved. V dropped 1 base and J dropped 1 base, with 11 bases sitting between them. This CDR3 region has 15 residues. Per germline, CDR1 SGHNT and CDR2 YYREEE (reference sequence). CDR3 sequence reads: CASSLIGRTNTEAFF. As DNA, the CDR3 is TGTGCCAGCAGCTTGATCGGTCGGACGAACACTGAAGCTTTCTTT.

This clonotype came up a few times. This chain connects TRBV15 to TRBJ1-6; D is possibly TRBD1 (6 bases). Germline V CDR1 and CDR2: LNHNV, YYDKDF (reference sequence). V was shortened by 0 bases and J by 8 bases, with 11 bases between the two germline ends. This CDR3 has 15 residues. CDR3 residues: CATSRDGGADSPLHF. The CDR3 DNA follows: TGTGCCACCAGCAGAGATGGGGGGGCTGATTCACCCCTCCACTTT.

This clonotype was picked up many times. The chain combines TRBV6-2 or TRBV6-3 with TRBJ1-1, with unresolved D. The ends were cut back, 3 bases at V and 1 base at J, with 9 bases in the middle. The CDR3 is 14 amino acids. Germline assignment: CDR1 MNHEY and CDR2 SVGEGT. The CDR3 is CASSYRAANTEAFF. The CDR3 region has the DNA TGTGCCAGCAGTTATCGGGCCGCGAACACTGAAGCTTTCTTT.

This clonotype appeared many times. The chain has TRBV7-9 and TRBJ2-7, with D maybe TRBD2 (6 bases). The CDR3 is made up of 14 amino acids. V was clipped by 2 bases and J by 5 bases, with 13 bases between them. Germline values: CDR1 SEHNR, CDR2 FQNEAQ (reference sequence). The DNA for the CDR3 is TGTGCCAGCAGCTTACTAGCGACGGCCAACGAGCAGTACTTC. Translating it yields CASSLLATANEQYF.

This clonotype was recorded many times. At one end the junction does not follow the germline gene, possibly because of a read error. The V gene is TRBV5-1, the J gene TRBJ1-1, with 7 bases matching TRBD1. CDR1 and CDR2 from the germline V gene are SGHRS and YFSETQ. The CDR3 is made up of 14 amino acids. In nucleotides, the CDR3 is TGTGCCAGCAGCACCACAGGGGCAGGCACTGAAGCTTTCTTT. This translates into CASSTTGAGTEAFF.